Each of the 15 T cell receptor beta chains below was sequenced from the same sample in a study of HIV-infected patients and healthy controls. TCRdb re-called the 5' RACE reads through MiXCR, storing one row per CDR3 protein. The sample consists of over 55,000 distinct CDR3 sequences, around 17% of them appearing once. The sequenced material came from CD4+ T cells from blood. The receptors derive from a human donor in good health.

This clonotype was recorded many times. The chain links TRBV4-1 to TRBJ2-1; D gene uncertain. Germline CDR1 and CDR2: MGHRA and YSYEKL. The CDR3 has 14 amino acids. The V and J ends lost 2 bases and 7 bases respectively, with 12 bases between them. The CDR3 nucleotides read TGCGCCAGCAGCCAACCCCATAGCCGTAATGAGCAGTTCTTC. It is translated as CASSQPHSRNEQFF.

This clonotype occurred many times. The chain recombines TRBV12-3 or TRBV12-4 with TRBJ1-5, with 7 bases matching TRBD1. CDR3 length equals 15 residues. V shed 1 base and J 5 bases; nucleotides not matched to a gene: 5. CDR3 amino acids: CASSLEGQADQPQHF. The CDR3 region has the DNA TGTGCCAGCAGTTTAGAAGGACAGGCCGATCAGCCCCAGCATTTT.

The chain combines TRBV20-1 with TRBJ2-1; TRBD2 aligns across 13 bases. This CDR3 is 17 amino acids long. The V and J ends lost 3 bases and 4 bases, in that order; junction bases with no gene match: 9. In germline, CDR1 is DFQATT, CDR2 SNEGSKA (reference sequence). The CDR3 region is CSASGPLAGGKYNEQFF. In nucleotides, the CDR3 is TGCAGTGCTAGTGGTCCACTAGCGGGAGGGAAATACAATGAGCAGTTCTTC.

This clonotype was observed a single time. The chain joins TRBV19 to TRBJ1-2; weak D call: TRBD1 (6 bases). Germline loops: CDR1 LNHDA, CDR2 SQIVND (reference sequence). The CDR3 runs 12 residues. The V and J ends lost 4 bases and 7 bases respectively, with 10 bases between them. Here the CDR3 DNA reads TGTGCCAGTAGTAAACAGGGCGGTGGCTACACCTTC. As protein: CASSKQGGGYTF.

This clonotype has just a few counts. With a much larger clone just one base away, this may be a read error. This chain uses TRBV11-3 with TRBJ2-2; no definite D call. Trimming left V 2 bases short and J 0 bases short, with 1 base between. Per germline, CDR1 SGHNT and CDR2 YENEEA. This CDR3 contains 13 residues. The chain's CDR3 is CASSLTNTGELFF. CDR3 sequence (DNA): TGTGCCAGCAGCTTAACGAACACCGGGGAGCTGTTTTTT.

The genes are TRBV24-1 and TRBJ2-5; 8 nucleotides align to TRBD1. Losses at the gene ends were 5 bases for V and 5 bases for J; bases not matched to a gene: 6. The CDR3 covers 14 residues. Germline V gene data show CDR1 as KGHDR and CDR2 as SFDVKD. In DNA, the CDR3 is TGTGCCACCAGTGGGACAGGGAGATATGAGACCCAGTACTTC. Translation gives CATSGTGRYETQYF.

This rearrangement joins TRBV12-3 or TRBV12-4 to TRBJ1-4, with TRBD1 matching 8 bases. This CDR3 spans 14 amino acids. Germline trimming cut 4 bases from V and 7 bases from J; bases unmatched to any gene: 5. Here the CDR3 reads CASSSTGGSEKLFF. In DNA, the CDR3 is TGTGCCAGCAGTTCTACAGGGGGGAGTGAAAAACTGTTTTTT.

This clonotype was seen at least ten times. CDR3 residues: CASSSSITGELFF. The CDR3 DNA reads TGTGCCAGCAGCTCTAGCATCACCGGGGAGCTGTTTTTT. The rearrangement uses TRBV7-3 and TRBJ2-2; TRBD2 is a possible D gene (5 bases). V lost 4 bases and J lost 4, with 7 bases in between. Germline lookup yields CDR1 SGHTA and CDR2 FQGTGA. CDR3 length: 13 residues.

Only a few counts were recorded for this clonotype. The rearrangement uses TRBV5-1 and TRBJ1-1; D is perhaps TRBD1 (5 bases). CDR1 and CDR2 (germline): SGHRS, YFSETQ. The CDR3 contains 14 residues. V gave up 0 bases and J gave up 3 bases, with 9 bases separating them. The CDR3 here is CASSLGSGHTEAFF. CDR3 DNA sequence: TGCGCCAGCAGCTTGGGTTCGGGGCACACTGAAGCTTTCTTT.

This clonotype was counted ten times or more. The chain has TRBV12-3 or TRBV12-4 and TRBJ1-6; 7 positions match TRBD1. The CDR3 consists of 13 residues. J was trimmed by 9 bases and V by 5 bases; bases with no gene match: 4. The chain's CDR3 is CASSATGVSPLHF. The DNA of the CDR3 is TGTGCCAGCAGTGCCACAGGGGTTTCACCCCTCCACTTT.

The rearrangement links TRBV18 to TRBJ2-3; D call uncertain. Germline V CDR1 and CDR2: KGHSH, LQKENI. The CDR3 runs to 15 residues. Trimming removed 2 bases from V and 1 base from J, with 10 bases in between. CDR3 coding DNA: TGTGCCAGCTCACCAACGCTCCAAGGCACAGATACGCAGTATTTT. Translation: CASSPTLQGTDTQYF.

This chain connects TRBV20-1 to TRBJ2-2; D is ambiguous. Germline V gene sequence: CDR1 DFQATT, CDR2 SNEGSKA (reference sequence). The V gene lost 0 bases and the J gene lost 5 bases, with 16 bases spanning the gap. This CDR3 is built from 16 residues. CDR3 protein: CSARDRVKELTGELFF. In DNA, the CDR3 is TGCAGTGCTAGAGATAGAGTGAAGGAATTGACCGGGGAGCTGTTTTTT.

The table lists this clonotype with many counts. The rearrangement links TRBV3-1 to TRBJ2-1; 10 nucleotides line up with TRBD2. Germline V gene data show CDR1 as LGHDT and CDR2 as YNNKEL (reference sequence). V lost 0 bases, J lost 10 bases, and 9 bases stayed unmatched. This CDR3 is built from 16 residues. CDR3 sequence reads: CASSQDVGLAGAEQFF. CDR3 DNA: TGTGCCAGCAGCCAAGATGTGGGGCTAGCGGGGGCCGAGCAGTTCTTC.

This sequence joins TRBV6-2 or TRBV6-3 and TRBJ1-1; a weak D match, TRBD1 (5 bases). The V end lost 6 bases, the J end lost 9 bases, and 14 bases lay between the germline ends. This CDR3 spans 12 amino acids. Germline loops: CDR1 MNHEY, CDR2 SVGEGT. This CDR3 is CASRTTRGKAFF. The DNA for the CDR3 is TGTGCCAGCAGAACAACGAGGGGCAAAGCTTTCTTT.

The CDR3 nucleotides read TGTGCCAGCAGCTTAGATGTCACTGGAAATCAGCCCCAGCATTTT. Translated, it gives CASSLDVTGNQPQHF. The rearrangement uses TRBV7-2 and TRBJ1-5; D not certain. This CDR3 comprises 15 residues. V was trimmed by 1 base and J by 4 bases, leaving 11 bases between them. Germline V gene sequence: CDR1 SGHTA, CDR2 FQGNSA.